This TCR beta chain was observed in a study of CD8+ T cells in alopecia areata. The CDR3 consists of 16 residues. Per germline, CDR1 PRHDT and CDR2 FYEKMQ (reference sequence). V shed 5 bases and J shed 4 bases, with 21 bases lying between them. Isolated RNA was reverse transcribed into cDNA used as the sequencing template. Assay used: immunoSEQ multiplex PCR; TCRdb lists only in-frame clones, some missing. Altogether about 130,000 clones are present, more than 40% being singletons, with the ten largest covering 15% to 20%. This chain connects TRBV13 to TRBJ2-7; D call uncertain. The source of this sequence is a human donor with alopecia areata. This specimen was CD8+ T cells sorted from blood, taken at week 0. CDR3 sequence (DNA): TGTGCCAGCAGCCCTTCATCGAATAGGGAAGGGTACGAGCAGTACTTC. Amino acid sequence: CASSPSSNREGYEQYF.